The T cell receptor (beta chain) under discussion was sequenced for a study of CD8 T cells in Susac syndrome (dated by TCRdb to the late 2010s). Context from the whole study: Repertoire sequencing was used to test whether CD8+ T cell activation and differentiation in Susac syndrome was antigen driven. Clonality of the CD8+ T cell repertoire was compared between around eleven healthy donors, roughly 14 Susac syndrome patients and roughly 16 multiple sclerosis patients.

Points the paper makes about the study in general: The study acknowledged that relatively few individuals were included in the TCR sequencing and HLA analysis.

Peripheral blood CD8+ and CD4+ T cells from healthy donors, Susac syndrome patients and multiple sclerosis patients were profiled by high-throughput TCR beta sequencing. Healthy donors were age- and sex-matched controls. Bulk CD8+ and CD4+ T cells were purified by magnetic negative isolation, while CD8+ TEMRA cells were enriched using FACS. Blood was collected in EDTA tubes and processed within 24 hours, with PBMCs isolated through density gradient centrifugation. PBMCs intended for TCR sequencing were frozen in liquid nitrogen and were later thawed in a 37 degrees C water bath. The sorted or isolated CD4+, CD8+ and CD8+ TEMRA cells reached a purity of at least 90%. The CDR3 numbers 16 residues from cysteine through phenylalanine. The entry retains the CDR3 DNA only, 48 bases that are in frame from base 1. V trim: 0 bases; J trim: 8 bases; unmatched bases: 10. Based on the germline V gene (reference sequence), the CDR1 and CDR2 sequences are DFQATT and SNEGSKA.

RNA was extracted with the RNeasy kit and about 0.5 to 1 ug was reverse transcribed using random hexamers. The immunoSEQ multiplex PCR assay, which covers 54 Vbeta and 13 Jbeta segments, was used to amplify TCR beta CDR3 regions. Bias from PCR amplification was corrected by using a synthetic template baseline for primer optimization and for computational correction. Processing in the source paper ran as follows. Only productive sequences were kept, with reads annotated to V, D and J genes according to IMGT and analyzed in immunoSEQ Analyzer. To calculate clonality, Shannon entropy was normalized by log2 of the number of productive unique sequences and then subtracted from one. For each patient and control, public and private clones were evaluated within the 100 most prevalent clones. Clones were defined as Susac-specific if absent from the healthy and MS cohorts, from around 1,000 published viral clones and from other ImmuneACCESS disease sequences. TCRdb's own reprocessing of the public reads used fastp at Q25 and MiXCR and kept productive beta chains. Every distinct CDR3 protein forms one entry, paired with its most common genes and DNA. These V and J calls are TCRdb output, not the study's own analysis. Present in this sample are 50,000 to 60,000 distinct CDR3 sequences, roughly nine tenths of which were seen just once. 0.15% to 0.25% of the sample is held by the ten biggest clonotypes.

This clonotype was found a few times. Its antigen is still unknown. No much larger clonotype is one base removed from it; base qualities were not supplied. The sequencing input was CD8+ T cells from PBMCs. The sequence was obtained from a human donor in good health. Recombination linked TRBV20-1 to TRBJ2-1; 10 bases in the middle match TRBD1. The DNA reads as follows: TGCAGTGCTAGAGAGGCCGGGACAGGGGAATTGGATGAGCAGTTCTTC. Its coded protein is CSAREAGTGELDEQFF.